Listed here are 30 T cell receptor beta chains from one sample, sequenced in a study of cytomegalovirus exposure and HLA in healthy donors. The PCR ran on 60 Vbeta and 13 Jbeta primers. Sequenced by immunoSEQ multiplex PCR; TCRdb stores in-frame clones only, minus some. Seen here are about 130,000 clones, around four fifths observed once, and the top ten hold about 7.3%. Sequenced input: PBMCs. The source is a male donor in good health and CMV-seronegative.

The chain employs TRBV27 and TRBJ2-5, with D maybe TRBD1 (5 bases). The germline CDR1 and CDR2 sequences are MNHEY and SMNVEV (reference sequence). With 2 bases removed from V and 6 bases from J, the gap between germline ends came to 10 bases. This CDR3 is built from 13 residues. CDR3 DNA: TGTGCCAGCAGTTTAGGGGCAGGTCAGACCCAGTACTTC. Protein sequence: CASSLGAGQTQYF.

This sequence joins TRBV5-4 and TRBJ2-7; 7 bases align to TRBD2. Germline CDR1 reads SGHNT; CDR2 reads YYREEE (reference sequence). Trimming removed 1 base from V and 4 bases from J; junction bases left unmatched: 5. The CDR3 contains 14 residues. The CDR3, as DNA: TGTGCCAGCAGCTTGCCCGGGACTAATTACGAGCAGTACTTC. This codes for CASSLPGTNYEQYF.

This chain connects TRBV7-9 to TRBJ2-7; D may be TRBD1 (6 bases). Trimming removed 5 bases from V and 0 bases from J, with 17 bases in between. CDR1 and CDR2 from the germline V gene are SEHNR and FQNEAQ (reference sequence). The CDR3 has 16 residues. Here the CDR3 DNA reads TGTGCCAGCAGCCCCCCAATGGGGGCTAGCTCCTACGAGCAGTACTTC. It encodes CASSPPMGASSYEQYF.

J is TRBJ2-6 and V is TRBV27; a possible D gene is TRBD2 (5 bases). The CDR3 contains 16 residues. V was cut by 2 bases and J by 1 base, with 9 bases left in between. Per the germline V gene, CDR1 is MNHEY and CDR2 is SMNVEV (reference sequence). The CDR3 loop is CASSLRRDSGANVLTF. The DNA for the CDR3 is TGTGCCAGCAGTTTAAGACGGGATTCTGGGGCCAACGTCCTGACTTTC.

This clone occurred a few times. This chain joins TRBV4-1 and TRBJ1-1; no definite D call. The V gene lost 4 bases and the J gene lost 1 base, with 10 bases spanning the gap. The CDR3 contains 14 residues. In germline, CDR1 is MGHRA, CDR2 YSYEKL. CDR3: CASSLDPGNTEAFF. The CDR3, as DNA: TGCGCCAGCAGCCTTGACCCGGGGAACACTGAAGCTTTCTTT.

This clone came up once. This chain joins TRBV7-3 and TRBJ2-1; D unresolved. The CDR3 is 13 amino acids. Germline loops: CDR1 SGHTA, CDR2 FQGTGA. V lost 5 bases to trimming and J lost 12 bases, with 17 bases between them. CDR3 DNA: TGTGCCAGCAGCCCCCAAAGTTCAGTTCGGCAGTTCTTC. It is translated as CASSPQSSVRQFF.

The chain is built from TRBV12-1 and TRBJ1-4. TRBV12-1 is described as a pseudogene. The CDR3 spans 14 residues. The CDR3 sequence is CASTRGDSNEKLFF. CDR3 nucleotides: TGTGCCAGCACCCGTGGAGATTCTAATGAAAAACTGTTTTTT.

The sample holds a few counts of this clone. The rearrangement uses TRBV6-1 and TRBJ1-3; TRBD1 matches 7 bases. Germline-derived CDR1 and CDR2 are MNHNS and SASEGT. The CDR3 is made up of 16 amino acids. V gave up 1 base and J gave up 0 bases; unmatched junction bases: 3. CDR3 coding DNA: TGTGCCAGCAGTGAAGTACAGGGGCGCTCTGGAAACACCATATATTTT. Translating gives CASSEVQGRSGNTIYF.

CDR3 DNA: TGTGCCAGCAGCTTAGAGAGTTCTTCACCCCTCCACTTT. Its protein product is CASSLESSSPLHF. The chain is built from TRBV7-8 and TRBJ1-6; D unclear. V lost 1 base, J lost 9 bases, and 7 bases lay in between. The CDR3 is made up of 13 amino acids. Germline CDR1 is SGHVS and CDR2 is FQNEAQ.

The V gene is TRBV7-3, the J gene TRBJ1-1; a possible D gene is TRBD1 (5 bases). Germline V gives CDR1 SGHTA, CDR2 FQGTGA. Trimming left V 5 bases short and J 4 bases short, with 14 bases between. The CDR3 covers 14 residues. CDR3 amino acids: CASSPTGGVTEAFF. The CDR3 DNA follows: TGTGCCAGCAGCCCCACGGGGGGGGTCACTGAAGCTTTCTTT. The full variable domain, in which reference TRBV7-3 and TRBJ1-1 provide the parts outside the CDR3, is GAGVSQTPSNKVTEKGKYVELRCDPISGHTALYWYRQSLGQGPEFLIYFQGTGAADDSGLPNDRFFAVRPEGSVSTLKIQRTERGDSAVYLCASSPTGGVTEAFFGQGTRLTVV.

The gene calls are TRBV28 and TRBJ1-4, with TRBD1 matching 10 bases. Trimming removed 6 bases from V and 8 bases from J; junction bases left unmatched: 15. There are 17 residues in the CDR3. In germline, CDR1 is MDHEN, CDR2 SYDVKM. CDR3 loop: CASSQWGQGLWGEKLFF. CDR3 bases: TGTGCCAGCAGCCAGTGGGGACAGGGGTTGTGGGGAGAAAAACTGTTTTTT.

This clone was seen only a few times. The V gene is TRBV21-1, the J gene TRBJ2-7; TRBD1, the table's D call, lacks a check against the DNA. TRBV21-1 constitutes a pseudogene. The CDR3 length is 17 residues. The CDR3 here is CASSKAGSGTGKTEQYF. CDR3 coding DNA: TGTGCCAGCAGCAAAGCCGGGTCCGGGACAGGGAAAACCGAGCAGTACTTC.

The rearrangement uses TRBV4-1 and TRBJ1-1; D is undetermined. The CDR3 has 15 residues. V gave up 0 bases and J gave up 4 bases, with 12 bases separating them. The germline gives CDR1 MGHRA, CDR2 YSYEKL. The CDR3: CASSQEGQPGTEAFF. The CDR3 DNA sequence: TGCGCCAGCAGCCAAGAAGGTCAACCGGGCACTGAAGCTTTCTTT.

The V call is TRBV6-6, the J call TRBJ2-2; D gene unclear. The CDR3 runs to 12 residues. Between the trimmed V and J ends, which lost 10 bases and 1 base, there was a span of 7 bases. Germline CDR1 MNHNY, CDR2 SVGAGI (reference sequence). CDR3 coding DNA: TGTGCCACTCCTCTGAACACCGGGGAGCTGTTTTTT. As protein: CATPLNTGELFF.

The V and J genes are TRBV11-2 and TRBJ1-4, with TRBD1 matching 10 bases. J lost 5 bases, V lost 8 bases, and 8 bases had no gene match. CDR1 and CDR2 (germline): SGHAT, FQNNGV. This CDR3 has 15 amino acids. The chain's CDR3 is CASLRTGGLNEKLFF. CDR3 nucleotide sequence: TGTGCCAGCTTGCGGACAGGGGGTTTAAATGAAAAACTGTTTTTT.

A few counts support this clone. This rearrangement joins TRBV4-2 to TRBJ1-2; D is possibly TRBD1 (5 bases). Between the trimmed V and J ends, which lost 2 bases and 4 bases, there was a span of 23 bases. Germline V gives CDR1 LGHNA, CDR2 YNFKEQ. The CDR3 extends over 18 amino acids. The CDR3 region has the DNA TGTGCCAGCAGCCAATTGAGGAGTGGGGCTTTAACCCTCTATGGCTACACCTTC. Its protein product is CASSQLRSGALTLYGYTF.

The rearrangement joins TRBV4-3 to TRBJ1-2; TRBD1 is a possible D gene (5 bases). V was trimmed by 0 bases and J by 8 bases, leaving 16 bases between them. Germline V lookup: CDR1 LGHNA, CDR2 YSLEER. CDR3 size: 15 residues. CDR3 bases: TGCGCCAGCAGCCAAGAACCAGGGTCGAATTGGGGCTACACCTTC. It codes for CASSQEPGSNWGYTF.

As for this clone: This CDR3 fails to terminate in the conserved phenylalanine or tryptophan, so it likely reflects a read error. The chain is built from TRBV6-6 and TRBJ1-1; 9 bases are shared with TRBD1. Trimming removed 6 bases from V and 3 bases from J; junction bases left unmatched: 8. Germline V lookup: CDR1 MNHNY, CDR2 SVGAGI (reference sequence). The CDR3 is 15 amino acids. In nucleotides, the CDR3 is TGTGCCAGCAGGCATAGGACAGGGGTGGACACTGAAGCTTTCCTT. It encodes CASRHRTGVDTEAFL.

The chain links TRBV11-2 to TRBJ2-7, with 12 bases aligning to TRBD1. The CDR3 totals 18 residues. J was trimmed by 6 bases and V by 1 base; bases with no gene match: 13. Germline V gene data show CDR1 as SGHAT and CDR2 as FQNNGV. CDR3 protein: CASSLVNLPWDRGPEQYF. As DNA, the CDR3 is TGTGCCAGCAGCTTAGTCAATCTCCCGTGGGACAGGGGGCCCGAGCAGTACTTC. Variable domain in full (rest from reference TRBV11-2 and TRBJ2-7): EAGVAQSPRYKIIEKRQSVAFWCNPISGHATLYWYQQILGQGPKLLIQFQNNGVVDDSQLPKDRFSAERLKGVDSTLKIQPAKLEDSAVYLCASSLVNLPWDRGPEQYFGPGTRLTVT.

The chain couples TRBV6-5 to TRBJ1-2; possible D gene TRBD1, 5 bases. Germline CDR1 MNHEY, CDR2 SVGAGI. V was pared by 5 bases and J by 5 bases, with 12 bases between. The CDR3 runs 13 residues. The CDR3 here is CASSMTEEYGYTF. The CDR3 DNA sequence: TGTGCCAGCAGTATGACAGAAGAATATGGCTACACCTTC.

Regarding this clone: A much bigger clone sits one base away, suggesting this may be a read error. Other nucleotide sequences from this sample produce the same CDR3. This CDR3 is CASSYSGQGSYEQYF. DNA for the CDR3: TGTGCCAGCAGTTACTCGGGACAGGGCTCCTACGAGCAGTACTTC. The J gene is TRBJ2-7, the V gene TRBV6-5; the match to TRBD1 covers 9 bases. This CDR3 has 15 amino acids. Germline loops: CDR1 MNHEY, CDR2 SVGAGI. J was trimmed by 0 bases and V by 0 bases; bases with no gene match: 0.

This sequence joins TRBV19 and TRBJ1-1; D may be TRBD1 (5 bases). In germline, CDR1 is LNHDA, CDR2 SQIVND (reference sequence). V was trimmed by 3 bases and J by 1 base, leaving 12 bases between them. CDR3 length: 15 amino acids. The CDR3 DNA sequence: TGTGCCAGTAGTATTAGGGGCAGGAGGAACACTGAAGCTTTCTTT. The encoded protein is CASSIRGRRNTEAFF. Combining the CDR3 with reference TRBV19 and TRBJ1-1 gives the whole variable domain DGGITQSPKYLFRKEGQNVTLSCEQNLNHDAMYWYRQDPGQGLRLIYYSQIVNDFQKGDIAEGYSVSREKKESFPLTVTSAQKNPTAFYLCASSIRGRRNTEAFFGQGTRLTVV.

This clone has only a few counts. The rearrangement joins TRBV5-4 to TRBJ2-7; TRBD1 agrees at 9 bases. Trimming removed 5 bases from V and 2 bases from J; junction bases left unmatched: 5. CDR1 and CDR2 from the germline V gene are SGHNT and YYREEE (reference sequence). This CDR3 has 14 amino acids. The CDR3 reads CASRETGGPYEQYF. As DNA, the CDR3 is TGTGCCAGCAGGGAGACAGGGGGTCCCTACGAGCAGTACTTC. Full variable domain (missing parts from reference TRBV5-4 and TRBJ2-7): ETGVTQSPTHLIKTRGQQVTLRCSSQSGHNTVSWYQQALGQGPQFIFQYYREEENGRGNFPPRFSGLQFPNYSSELNVNALELDDSALYLCASRETGGPYEQYFGPGTRLTVT.

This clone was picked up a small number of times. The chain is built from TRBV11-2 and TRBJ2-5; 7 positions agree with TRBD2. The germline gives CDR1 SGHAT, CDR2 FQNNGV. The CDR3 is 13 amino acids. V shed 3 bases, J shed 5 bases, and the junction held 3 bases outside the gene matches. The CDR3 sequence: CASSFGGMETQYF. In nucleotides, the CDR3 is TGTGCCAGCAGCTTCGGGGGGATGGAGACCCAGTACTTC. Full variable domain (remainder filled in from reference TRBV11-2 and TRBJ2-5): EAGVAQSPRYKIIEKRQSVAFWCNPISGHATLYWYQQILGQGPKLLIQFQNNGVVDDSQLPKDRFSAERLKGVDSTLKIQPAKLEDSAVYLCASSFGGMETQYFGPGTRLLVL.

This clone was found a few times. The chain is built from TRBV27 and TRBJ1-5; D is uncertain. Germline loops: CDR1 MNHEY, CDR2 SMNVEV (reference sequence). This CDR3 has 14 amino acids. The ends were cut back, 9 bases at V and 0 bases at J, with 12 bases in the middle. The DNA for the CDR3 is TGTGCCAGTAGATCCCGGTATAGCAATCAGCCCCAGCATTTT. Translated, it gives CASRSRYSNQPQHF.

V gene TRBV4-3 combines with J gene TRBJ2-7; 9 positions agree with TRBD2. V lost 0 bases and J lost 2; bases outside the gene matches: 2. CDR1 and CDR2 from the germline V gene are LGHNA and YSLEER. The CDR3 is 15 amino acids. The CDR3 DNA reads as TGCGCCAGCAGCCAAGACAGCGGGGGGACCTACGAGCAGTACTTC. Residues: CASSQDSGGTYEQYF.

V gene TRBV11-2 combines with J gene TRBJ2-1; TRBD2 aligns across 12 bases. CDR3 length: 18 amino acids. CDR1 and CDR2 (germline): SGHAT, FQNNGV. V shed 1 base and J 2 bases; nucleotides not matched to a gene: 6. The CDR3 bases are TGTGCCAGCAGCTTAGCTAGCGGGGGGGCCCGGCCCTACAATGAGCAGTTCTTC. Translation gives CASSLASGGARPYNEQFF.

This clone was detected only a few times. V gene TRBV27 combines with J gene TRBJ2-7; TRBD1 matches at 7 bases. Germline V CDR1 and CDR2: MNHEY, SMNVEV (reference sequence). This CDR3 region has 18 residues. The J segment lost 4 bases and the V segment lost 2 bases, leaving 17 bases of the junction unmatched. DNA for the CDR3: TGTGCCAGCAGTTTACCCGGGACAGTCCCCCCTATTATGTACGAGCAGTACTTC. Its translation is CASSLPGTVPPIMYEQYF.

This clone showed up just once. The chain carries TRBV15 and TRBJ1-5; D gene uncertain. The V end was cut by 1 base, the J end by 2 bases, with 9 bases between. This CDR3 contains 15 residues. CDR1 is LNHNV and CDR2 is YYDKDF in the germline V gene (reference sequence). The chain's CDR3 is CATSRGSGGNQPQHF. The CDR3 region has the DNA TGTGCCACCAGCAGAGGCTCCGGGGGCAATCAGCCCCAGCATTTT.

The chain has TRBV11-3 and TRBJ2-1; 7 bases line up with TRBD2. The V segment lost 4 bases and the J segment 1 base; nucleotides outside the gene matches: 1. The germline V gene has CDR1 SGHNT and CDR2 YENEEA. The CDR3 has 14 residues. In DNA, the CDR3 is TGTGCCAGCAGCTCGGGACTATCCTACAATGAGCAGTTCTTC. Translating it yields CASSSGLSYNEQFF.